This is a list of T cell receptor beta chains from one sample in a study of neurological immune-mediated disorders. TCRdb ran MiXCR on the 5' RACE reads and lists one entry per CDR3 protein. The table has under 75,000 distinct CDR3 sequences, more than 3% seen once. The sample was PBMCs. Receptors were obtained from a woman aged 45-65 years with multiple sclerosis. The CDR3 runs from the conserved cysteine through the conserved F or W. D genes are given only for firm matches. Some rows have no size entry. The others give once, few or many, or a class for an expanded clone.

-	-	TRBV29-1	TRBJ1-4	CSVKLGPENEKLFF	TGCAGCGTTAAACTTGGACCCGAGAATGAAAAACTGTTTTTT
many	-	TRBV20-1	TRBJ2-3	CSASRVESVTDTQYF	TGCAGTGCCTCTAGGGTGGAAAGTGTCACAGATACGCAGTATTTT
many	TRBD2	TRBV20-1	TRBJ2-4	CSAREGLENIQYF	TGCAGTGCTCGGGAGGGCCTTGAAAACATTCAGTACTTC
many	-	TRBV12-3/TRBV12-4	TRBJ1-3	CASSLWGSGNTIYF	TGTGCCAGCAGTTTGTGGGGCTCTGGAAACACCATATATTTT
many	-	TRBV7-2	TRBJ2-5	CASTRDLFEETQYF	TGTGCCAGCACAAGGGATCTCTTCGAAGAGACCCAGTACTTC
many	TRBD1	TRBV20-1	TRBJ2-7	CSAISTGTAHYEQYF	TGCAGTGCCATCTCTACCGGGACAGCCCACTACGAGCAGTACTTC
many	-	TRBV5-1	TRBJ1-1	CASSNPTGTEAFF	TGCGCCAGCTCAAACCCCACAGGCACTGAAGCTTTCTTT
medium-sized	-	TRBV5-1	TRBJ2-5	CASSLDDTYQETQYF	TGCGCCAGCAGCTTGGATGACACGTACCAAGAGACCCAGTACTTC
-	TRBD2	TRBV10-3	TRBJ2-1	CAISRLAGSSYNEQFF	TGTGCCATCAGTCGACTAGCGGGGAGCTCCTACAATGAGCAGTTCTTC
many	-	TRBV24-1	TRBJ2-3	CATSGQPTDTQYF	TGTGCCACCAGTGGACAGCCTACAGATACGCAGTATTTT
many	-	TRBV28	TRBJ1-1	CASTRLGTEAFF	TGTGCCAGCACCCGGCTGGGGACTGAAGCTTTCTTT
many	TRBD2	TRBV29-1	TRBJ2-1	CSVETGTSGGYNEQFF	TGCAGCGTTGAAACAGGGACTAGCGGGGGTTACAATGAGCAGTTCTTC
many	-	TRBV20-1	TRBJ1-1	CSARDSMNTEAFF	TGCAGTGCTAGAGACAGCATGAACACTGAAGCTTTCTTT
many	-	TRBV5-1	TRBJ1-3	CASSRLAQGRNTIYF	TGCGCCAGCAGCCGCCTGGCTCAGGGAAGAAACACCATATATTTT
many	-	TRBV3-1	TRBJ1-1	CASSHGRVNTEAFF	TGTGCCAGCAGCCACGGACGGGTGAACACTGAAGCTTTCTTT